The sequence of this T cell receptor (beta chain) was determined in a study of blood T cell repertoires in COVID-19. The age range of participants was about 18 to 90 years, with residence in approximately 25 US areas. Researchers sorted participants into cohorts using their self-reported clinical history. Among Cohort 3 donors, those recovered had two negative PCRs, clearance, or symptom resolution. In its sample, this clone was seen many times. Using immunoSEQ multiplex PCR, the repertoire was profiled, and TCRdb retains in-frame clones only, with some absent. The data show 130,000 or so clones, around four fifths seen once. The V segment lost 0 bases and the J segment 2 bases; nucleotides outside the gene matches: 9. The CDR3 has 18 residues.

The source is a man in his thirties or forties who had recovered from COVID-19. This sequence joins TRBV6-7 and TRBJ2-3, with 9 bases aligning to TRBD2. TRBV6-7 is known as an ORF, though its function is uncertain. The sample consisted of PBMCs or T cells enriched from blood (not recorded which). CDR3 bases: TGTGCCAGCAGTTACTCGAGGGCAGCGGGAGGACACACAGATACGCAGTATTTT. Protein product: CASSYSRAAGGHTDTQYF.